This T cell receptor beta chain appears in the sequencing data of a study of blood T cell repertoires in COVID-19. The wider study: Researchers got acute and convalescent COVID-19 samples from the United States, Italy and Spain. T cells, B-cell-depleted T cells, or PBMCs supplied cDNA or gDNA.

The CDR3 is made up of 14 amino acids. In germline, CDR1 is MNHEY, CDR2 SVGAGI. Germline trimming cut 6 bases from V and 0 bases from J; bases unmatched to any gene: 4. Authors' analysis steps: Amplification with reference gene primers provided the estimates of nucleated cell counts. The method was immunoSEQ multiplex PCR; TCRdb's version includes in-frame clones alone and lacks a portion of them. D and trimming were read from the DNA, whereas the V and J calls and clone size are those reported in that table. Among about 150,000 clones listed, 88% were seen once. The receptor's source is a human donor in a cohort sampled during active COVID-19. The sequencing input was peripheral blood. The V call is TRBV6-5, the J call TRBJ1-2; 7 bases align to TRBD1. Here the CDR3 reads CASRSRGPNYGYTF. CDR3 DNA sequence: TGTGCCAGCAGATCGAGGGGGCCTAACTATGGCTACACCTTC.